The sequence of this T cell receptor (beta chain) was determined in a study of blood T cell repertoires in COVID-19. Study information: PBMCs, B-cell-depleted T cells, or T cells were the source of the cDNA or gDNA that made up the material.

Authors' data handling: Reference gene primer amplification gave estimated nucleated cell counts. The method was immunoSEQ multiplex PCR; TCRdb's version includes in-frame clones alone and lacks a portion of them. V, J and clone size derive from that table, while D and trimming were established from the DNA sequence. This sample has more than 250,000 clones, with around four fifths found just once. Germline V gene data show CDR1 as LNHDA and CDR2 as SQIVND (reference sequence). The CDR3 is 14 residues long. V lost 2 bases, J lost 4 bases, and 11 bases lay in between. The source material was peripheral blood. The chain has TRBV19 and TRBJ1-2; TRBD1 is a possible D gene (5 bases). The sequence was collected from a man between 60 and 75 years old who had recovered from COVID-19. This chain's CDR3 is CASSISSRAYGYTF. CDR3 nucleotides: TGTGCCAGTAGTATATCCAGCAGGGCCTATGGCTACACCTTC.